This T cell receptor beta chain was retrieved from a study of response to subunit inactivated influenza vaccine. TCRdb recomputed calls from the RT-PCR reads with MiXCR, one row per CDR3 protein. The table has about 540,000 distinct CDR3 sequences, 20% to 25% seen once. The CDR3 is 14 residues long. V dropped 4 bases and J dropped 3 bases, with 16 bases sitting between them. Germline V gene sequence: CDR1 DFQATT, CDR2 SNEGSKA (reference sequence). This sample was also put to use in a study of T cells expressing NK-cell markers. In that study: A 5'RACE template switching approach incorporating UMIs was used to make TCR beta cDNA. Seven HCMV-seropositive donors and one seronegative donor made up the eight sequenced donors. The sorts in several experiments were restricted to alpha-beta TCR T cells by an anti-gamma-delta TCR antibody. The leading position in the CD3+CD56-NKG2C+ fraction of a handful of donors also went to these clonotypes.

This material consisted of CD4+ T cells sorted from PBMCs, taken 11 to 12 days after vaccination. The sequence derives from a man aged 50 or older who received an inactivated influenza vaccine. The J gene is TRBJ2-7, the V gene TRBV20-1; D unresolved. CDR3: CSATPGVLIYEQYF. In nucleotides, the CDR3 is TGCAGTGCTACCCCGGGCGTGTTGATCTACGAGCAGTACTTC.